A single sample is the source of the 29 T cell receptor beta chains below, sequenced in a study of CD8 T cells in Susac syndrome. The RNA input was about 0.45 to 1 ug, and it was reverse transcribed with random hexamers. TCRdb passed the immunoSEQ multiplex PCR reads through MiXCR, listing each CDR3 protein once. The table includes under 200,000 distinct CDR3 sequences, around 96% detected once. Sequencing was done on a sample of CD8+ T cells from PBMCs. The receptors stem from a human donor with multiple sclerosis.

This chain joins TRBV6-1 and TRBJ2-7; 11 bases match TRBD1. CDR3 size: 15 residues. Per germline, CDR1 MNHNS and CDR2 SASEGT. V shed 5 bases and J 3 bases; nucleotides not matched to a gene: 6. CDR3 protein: CASSPYGTGGYEQYF. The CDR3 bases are TGTGCCAGCAGTCCTTACGGGACAGGGGGCTACGAGCAGTACTTC.

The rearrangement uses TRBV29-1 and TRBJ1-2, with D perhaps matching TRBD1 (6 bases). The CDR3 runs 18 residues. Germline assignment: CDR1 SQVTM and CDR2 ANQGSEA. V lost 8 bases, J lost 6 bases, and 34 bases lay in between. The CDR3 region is CSSYDPVSGHASADGYTF. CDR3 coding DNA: TGCAGCTCGTATGACCCCGTTTCGGGACATGCCTCGGCCGATGGCTACACCTTC. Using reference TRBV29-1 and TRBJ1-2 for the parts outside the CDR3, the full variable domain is SAVISQKPSRDICQRGTSLTIQCQVDSQVTMMFWYRQQPGQSLTLIATANQGSEATYESGFVIDKFPISRPNLTFSTLTVSNMSPEDSSIYLCSSYDPVSGHASADGYTFGSGTRLTVV.

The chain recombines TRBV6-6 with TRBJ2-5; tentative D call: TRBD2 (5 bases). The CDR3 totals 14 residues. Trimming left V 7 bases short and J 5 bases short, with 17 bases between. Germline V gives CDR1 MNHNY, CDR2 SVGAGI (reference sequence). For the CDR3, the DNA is TGTGCCAGCAACAGAGCGGACTCCCGGGAGACCCAGTACTTC. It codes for CASNRADSRETQYF.

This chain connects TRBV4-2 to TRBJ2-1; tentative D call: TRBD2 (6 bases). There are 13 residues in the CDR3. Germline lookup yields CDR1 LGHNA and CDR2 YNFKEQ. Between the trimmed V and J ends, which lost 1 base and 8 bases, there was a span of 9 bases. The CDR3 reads CASSQAREDEQFF. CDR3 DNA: TGTGCCAGCAGCCAAGCCAGGGAGGATGAGCAGTTCTTC.

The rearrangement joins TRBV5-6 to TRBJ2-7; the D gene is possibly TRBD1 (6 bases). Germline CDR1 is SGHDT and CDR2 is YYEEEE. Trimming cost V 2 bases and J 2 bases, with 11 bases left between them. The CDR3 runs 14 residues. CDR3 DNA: TGTGCCAGCAGCTTCCGGGACACCACCTACGAGCAGTACTTC. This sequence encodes CASSFRDTTYEQYF.

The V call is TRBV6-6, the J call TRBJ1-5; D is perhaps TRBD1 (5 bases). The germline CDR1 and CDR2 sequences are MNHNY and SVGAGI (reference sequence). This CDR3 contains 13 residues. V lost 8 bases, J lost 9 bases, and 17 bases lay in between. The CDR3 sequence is CASGDSATWPQHF. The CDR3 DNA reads TGTGCCAGCGGAGACAGCGCGACTTGGCCCCAGCATTTT.

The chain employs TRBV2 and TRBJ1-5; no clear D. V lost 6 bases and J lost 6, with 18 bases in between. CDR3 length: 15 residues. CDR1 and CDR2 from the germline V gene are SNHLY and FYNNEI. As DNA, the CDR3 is TGTGCCAGCAGGCCCTCCGCTAGATCTCTTCAGCCCCAGCATTTT. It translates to CASRPSARSLQPQHF. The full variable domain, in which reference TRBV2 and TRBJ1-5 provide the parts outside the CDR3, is EPEVTQTPSHQVTQMGQEVILRCVPISNHLYFYWYRQILGQKVEFLVSFYNNEISEKSEIFDDQFSVERPDGSNFTLKIRSTKLEDSAMYFCASRPSARSLQPQHFGDGTRLSIL.

CDR3 sequence (DNA): TGCGCCAGCAGCCAAGTCCGCCGGGTTGCTCAGCCCCAGCATTTT. Amino acids: CASSQVRRVAQPQHF. This sequence joins TRBV4-1 and TRBJ1-5; D call uncertain. Trimming stripped 1 base from V and 6 bases from J, with 13 bases between. The CDR3 runs to 15 residues. Germline loops: CDR1 MGHRA, CDR2 YSYEKL.

In DNA form, the CDR3 reads TGTGCCAGCAGTTTGCTACGCCTCCATTACGAGCAGTACTTC. As protein: CASSLLRLHYEQYF. The V and J genes are TRBV28 and TRBJ2-7; D gene uncertain. Trimming took 3 bases from V and 4 from J, leaving 13 bases between them. The CDR3 length is 14 residues. The germline CDR1 and CDR2 sequences are MDHEN and SYDVKM.

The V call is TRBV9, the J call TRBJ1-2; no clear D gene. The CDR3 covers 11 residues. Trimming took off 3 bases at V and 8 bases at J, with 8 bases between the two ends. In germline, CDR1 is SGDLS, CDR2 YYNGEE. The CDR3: CASSALMGYTF. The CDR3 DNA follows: TGTGCCAGCAGCGCTTTAATGGGCTACACCTTC. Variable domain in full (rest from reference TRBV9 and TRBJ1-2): DSGVTQTPKHLITATGQRVTLRCSPRSGDLSVYWYQQSLDQGLQFLIQYYNGEERAKGNILERFSAQQFPDLHSELNLSSLELGDSALYFCASSALMGYTFGSGTRLTVV.

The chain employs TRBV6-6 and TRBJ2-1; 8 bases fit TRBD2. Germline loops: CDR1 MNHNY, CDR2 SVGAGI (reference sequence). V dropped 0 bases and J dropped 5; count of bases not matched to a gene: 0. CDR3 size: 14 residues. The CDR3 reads CASSYSGLDNEQFF. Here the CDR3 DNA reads TGTGCCAGCAGTTACTCGGGACTAGACAATGAGCAGTTCTTC.

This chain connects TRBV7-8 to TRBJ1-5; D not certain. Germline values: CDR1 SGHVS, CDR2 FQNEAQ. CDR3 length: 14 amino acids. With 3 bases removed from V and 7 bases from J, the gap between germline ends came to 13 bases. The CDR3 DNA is TGTGCCAGCAGCTTCGGGGTCGGGAAACAGCCCCAGCATTTT. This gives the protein CASSFGVGKQPQHF.

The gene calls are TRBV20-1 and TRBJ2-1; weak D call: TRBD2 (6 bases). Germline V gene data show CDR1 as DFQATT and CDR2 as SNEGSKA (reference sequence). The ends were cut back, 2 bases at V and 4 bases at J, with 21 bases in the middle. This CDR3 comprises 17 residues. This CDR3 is CSARHLAPQKTYNEQFF. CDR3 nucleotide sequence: TGCAGTGCTAGACATCTAGCGCCACAAAAAACATACAATGAGCAGTTCTTC.

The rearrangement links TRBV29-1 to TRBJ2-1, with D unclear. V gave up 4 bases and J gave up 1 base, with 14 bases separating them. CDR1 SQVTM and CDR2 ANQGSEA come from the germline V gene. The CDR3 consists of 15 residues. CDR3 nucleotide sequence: TGCAGCGTTGTGGGTAGGACCTTATCCTACAATGAGCAGTTCTTC. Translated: CSVVGRTLSYNEQFF.

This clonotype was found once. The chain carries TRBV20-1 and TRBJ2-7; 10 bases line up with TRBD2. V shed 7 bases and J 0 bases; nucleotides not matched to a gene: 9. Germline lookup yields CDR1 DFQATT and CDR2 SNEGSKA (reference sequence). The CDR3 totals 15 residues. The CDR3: CSGRPAGGSSYEQYF. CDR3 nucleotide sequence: TGCAGTGGGAGGCCAGCGGGAGGGAGCTCCTACGAGCAGTACTTC.

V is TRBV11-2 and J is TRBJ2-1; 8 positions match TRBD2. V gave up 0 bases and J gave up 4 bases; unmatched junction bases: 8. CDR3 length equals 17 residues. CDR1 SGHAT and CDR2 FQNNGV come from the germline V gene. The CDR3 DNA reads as TGTGCCAGCAGCTTAGAGCTTAGACTAGCGAAATACAATGAGCAGTTCTTC. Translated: CASSLELRLAKYNEQFF.

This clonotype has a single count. CDR3 sequence reads: CASSLSEGGGVETQYF. The CDR3, as DNA: TGTGCCAGCAGTTTATCCGAGGGGGGTGGAGTAGAGACCCAGTACTTC. The gene calls are TRBV28 and TRBJ2-5; D possibly matches TRBD1 or TRBD2 (6 bases each). From germline, CDR1 is MDHEN and CDR2 SYDVKM. The CDR3 consists of 16 residues. The V end was cut by 1 base, the J end by 4 bases, with 16 bases between.

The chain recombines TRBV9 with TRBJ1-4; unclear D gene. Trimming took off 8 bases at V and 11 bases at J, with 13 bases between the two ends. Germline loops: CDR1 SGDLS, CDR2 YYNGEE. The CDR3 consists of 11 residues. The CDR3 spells CASGGVDKLFF. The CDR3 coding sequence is TGTGCCAGTGGAGGTGTTGACAAACTGTTTTTT.

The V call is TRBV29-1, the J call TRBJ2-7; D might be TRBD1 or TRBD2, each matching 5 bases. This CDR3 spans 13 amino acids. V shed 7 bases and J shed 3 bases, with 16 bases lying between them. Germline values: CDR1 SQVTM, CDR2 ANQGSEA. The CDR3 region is CSARRDGDYEQYF. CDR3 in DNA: TGCAGCGCTCGCAGGGACGGGGACTACGAGCAGTACTTC.

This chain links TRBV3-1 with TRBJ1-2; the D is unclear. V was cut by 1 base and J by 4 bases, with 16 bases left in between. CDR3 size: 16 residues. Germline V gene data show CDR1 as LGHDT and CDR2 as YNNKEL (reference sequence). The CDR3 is CASSQASSGRVYGYTF. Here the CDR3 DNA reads TGTGCCAGCAGCCAAGCGTCGTCAGGCAGAGTCTATGGCTACACCTTC.

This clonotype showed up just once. The CDR3 protein is CASSPNRGFGPQHF. The CDR3 DNA reads as TGTGCCAGCTCACCAAATCGAGGGTTCGGTCCCCAGCATTTT. The chain carries TRBV18 and TRBJ1-5; D is uncertain. CDR3 length: 14 residues. Germline CDR1 KGHSH, CDR2 LQKENI. Trimming cost V 2 bases and J 10 bases, with 15 bases left between them.

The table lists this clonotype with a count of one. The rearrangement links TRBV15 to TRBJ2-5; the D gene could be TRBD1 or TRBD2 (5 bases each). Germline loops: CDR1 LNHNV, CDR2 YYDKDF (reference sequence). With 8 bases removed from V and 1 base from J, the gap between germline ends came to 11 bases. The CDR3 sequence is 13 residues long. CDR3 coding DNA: TGTGCCACCGCTTGGGGGACCCAAGAGACCCAGTACTTC. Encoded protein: CATAWGTQETQYF.

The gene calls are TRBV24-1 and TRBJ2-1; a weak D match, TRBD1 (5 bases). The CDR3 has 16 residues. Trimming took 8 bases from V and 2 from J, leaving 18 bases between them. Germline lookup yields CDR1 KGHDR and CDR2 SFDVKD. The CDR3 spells CATNQRNRIAYNEQFF. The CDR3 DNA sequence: TGTGCCACCAACCAAAGAAACAGGATCGCCTACAATGAGCAGTTCTTC.

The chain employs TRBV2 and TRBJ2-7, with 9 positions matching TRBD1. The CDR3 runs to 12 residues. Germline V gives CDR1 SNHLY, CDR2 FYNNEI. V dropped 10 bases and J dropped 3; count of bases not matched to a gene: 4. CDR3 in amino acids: CATSDRGYEQYF. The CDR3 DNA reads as TGTGCCACATCGGACAGGGGCTACGAGCAGTACTTC. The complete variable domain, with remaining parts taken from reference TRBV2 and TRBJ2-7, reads EPEVTQTPSHQVTQMGQEVILRCVPISNHLYFYWYRQILGQKVEFLVSFYNNEISEKSEIFDDQFSVERPDGSNFTLKIRSTKLEDSAMYFCATSDRGYEQYFGPGTRLTVT.

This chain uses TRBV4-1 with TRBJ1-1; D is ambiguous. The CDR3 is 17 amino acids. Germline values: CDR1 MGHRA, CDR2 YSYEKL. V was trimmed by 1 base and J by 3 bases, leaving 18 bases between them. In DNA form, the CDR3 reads TGCGCCAGCAGCCAAGTCCCGTTTAGGGCTCCGCACACTGAAGCTTTCTTT. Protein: CASSQVPFRAPHTEAFF.

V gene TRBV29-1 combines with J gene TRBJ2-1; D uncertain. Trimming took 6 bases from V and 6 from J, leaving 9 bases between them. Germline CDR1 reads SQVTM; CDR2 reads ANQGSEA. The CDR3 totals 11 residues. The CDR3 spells CSVNQVNEQFF. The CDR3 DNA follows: TGCAGCGTCAACCAGGTCAATGAGCAGTTCTTC.

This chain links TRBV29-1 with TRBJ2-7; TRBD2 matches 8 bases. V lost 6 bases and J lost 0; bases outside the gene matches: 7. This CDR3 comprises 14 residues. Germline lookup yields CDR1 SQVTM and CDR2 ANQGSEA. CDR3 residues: CSVPIAGSSYEQYF. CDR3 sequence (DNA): TGCAGCGTCCCAATAGCGGGGAGCTCCTACGAGCAGTACTTC.

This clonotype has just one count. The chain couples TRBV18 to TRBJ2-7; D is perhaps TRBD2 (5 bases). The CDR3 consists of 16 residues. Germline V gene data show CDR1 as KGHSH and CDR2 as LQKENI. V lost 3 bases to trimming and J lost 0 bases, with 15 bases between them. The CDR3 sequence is CASSPNVGESSYEQYF. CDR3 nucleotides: TGTGCCAGCTCACCCAACGTCGGGGAGAGCTCCTACGAGCAGTACTTC.

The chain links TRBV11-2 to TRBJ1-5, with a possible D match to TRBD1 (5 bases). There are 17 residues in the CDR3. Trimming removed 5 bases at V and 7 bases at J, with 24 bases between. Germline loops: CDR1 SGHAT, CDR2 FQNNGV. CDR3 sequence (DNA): TGTGCCAGCAGCAACAACACAGGTTGGGCGGTCGTACAGCCCCAGCATTTT. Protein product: CASSNNTGWAVVQPQHF. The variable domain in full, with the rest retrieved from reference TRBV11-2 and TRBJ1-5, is EAGVAQSPRYKIIEKRQSVAFWCNPISGHATLYWYQQILGQGPKLLIQFQNNGVVDDSQLPKDRFSAERLKGVDSTLKIQPAKLEDSAVYLCASSNNTGWAVVQPQHFGDGTRLSIL.